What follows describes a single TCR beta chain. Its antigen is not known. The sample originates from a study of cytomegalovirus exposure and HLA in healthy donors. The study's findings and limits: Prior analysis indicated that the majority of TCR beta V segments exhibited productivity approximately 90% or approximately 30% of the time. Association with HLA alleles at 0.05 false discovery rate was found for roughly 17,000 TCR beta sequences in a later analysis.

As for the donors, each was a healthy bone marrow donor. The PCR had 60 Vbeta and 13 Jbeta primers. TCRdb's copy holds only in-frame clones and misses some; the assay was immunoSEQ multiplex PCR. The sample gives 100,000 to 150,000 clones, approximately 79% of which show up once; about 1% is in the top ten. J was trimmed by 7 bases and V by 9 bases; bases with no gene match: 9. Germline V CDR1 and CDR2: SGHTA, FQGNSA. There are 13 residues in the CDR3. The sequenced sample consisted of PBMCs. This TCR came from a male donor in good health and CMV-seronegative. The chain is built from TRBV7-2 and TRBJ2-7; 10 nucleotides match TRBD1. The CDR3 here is CASTPGQGWEQYF. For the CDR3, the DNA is TGTGCCAGTACCCCGGGACAGGGGTGGGAGCAGTACTTC.